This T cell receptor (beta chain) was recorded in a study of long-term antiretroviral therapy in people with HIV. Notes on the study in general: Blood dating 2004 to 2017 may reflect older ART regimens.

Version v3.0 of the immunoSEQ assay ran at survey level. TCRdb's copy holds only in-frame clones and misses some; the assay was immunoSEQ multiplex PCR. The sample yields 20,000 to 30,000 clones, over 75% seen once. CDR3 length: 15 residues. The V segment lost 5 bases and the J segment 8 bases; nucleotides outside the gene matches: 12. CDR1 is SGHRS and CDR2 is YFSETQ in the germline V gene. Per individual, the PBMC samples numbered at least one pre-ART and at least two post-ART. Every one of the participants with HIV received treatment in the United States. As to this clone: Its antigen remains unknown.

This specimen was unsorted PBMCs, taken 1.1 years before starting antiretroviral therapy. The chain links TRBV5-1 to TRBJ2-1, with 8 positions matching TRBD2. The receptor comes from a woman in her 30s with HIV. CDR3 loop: CASSPSGGPGYEQFF. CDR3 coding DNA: TGCGCCAGCAGTCCCAGCGGGGGACCCGGCTATGAGCAGTTCTTC.